This T cell receptor (beta chain) stems from a study of cytomegalovirus exposure and HLA in healthy donors. Regarding the study as a whole: Researchers counted roughly 160 TCR beta chains as cytomegalovirus-associated.

On this clone: The antigen is undetermined.

Sequencing was performed with immunoSEQ multiplex PCR; in TCRdb, only in-frame clones are kept and a portion is missing. There are approximately 150,000 clones in the sample; around 87% occur only once, and roughly 1.3% lies in the top ten. The CDR3 loop spans 16 amino acids. Germline V gene lookup returns CDR1 LNHDA and CDR2 SQIVND (reference sequence). Between the trimmed V and J ends, which lost 3 bases and 1 base, there was a span of 13 bases. This sequence originates from a woman in her 30s in good health and CMV-seronegative. The sample consisted of PBMCs. This chain links TRBV19 with TRBJ2-1; tentative D call: TRBD2 (5 bases). CDR3 in DNA: TGTGCCAGTAGTATTTCAATCCGGGGTTCCTACAATGAGCAGTTCTTC. It encodes CASSISIRGSYNEQFF.